The 7 T cell receptor beta chains presented below share a single source sample, sequenced in a study of CDR3 diversity in severe acne. TCRdb fed the PCR reads into MiXCR, producing one record per CDR3 protein. The profile shows approximately 80,000 distinct CDR3 sequences, around 50% of them singletons. The source material was blood. The receptors were gathered from a male donor in good health, without acne.

This clonotype was detected ten times or more. The gene calls are TRBV25-1 and TRBJ1-4; the match to TRBD1 covers 7 bases. V lost 11 bases, J lost 2 bases, and 14 bases stayed unmatched. CDR1 and CDR2 (germline): MGHDK, SYGVNS. The CDR3 length is 16 residues. CDR3 DNA: TGTGCCGGCCGGTGGGACAGAGAAAAGACTAATGAAAAACTGTTTTTT. It is translated as CAGRWDREKTNEKLFF.

The rearrangement uses TRBV2 and TRBJ2-5; 11 bases map to TRBD1. Germline trimming cut 6 bases from V and 3 bases from J; bases unmatched to any gene: 9. CDR1 and CDR2 (germline): SNHLY, FYNNEI. There are 16 residues in the CDR3. This CDR3 is CASSQVRTGGEETQYF. CDR3 bases: TGTGCCAGCAGCCAAGTGAGGACAGGGGGCGAAGAGACCCAGTACTTC.

J is TRBJ2-5 and V is TRBV6-5, with D possibly TRBD1 on 5 matching bases. The CDR3 spans 15 residues. V was shortened by 2 bases and J by 5 bases, with 15 bases between the two germline ends. Germline CDR1 and CDR2: MNHEY and SVGAGI. The CDR3 region is CASSYRGRVGETQYF. The DNA for the CDR3 is TGTGCCAGCAGTTACCGCGGCAGGGTTGGCGAGACCCAGTACTTC.

The chain has TRBV5-8 and TRBJ2-7; D unclear. Germline CDR1 is SGHTS and CDR2 is YDEGEE. V gave up 5 bases and J gave up 2 bases, with 8 bases separating them. The CDR3 length is 12 residues. CDR3 in amino acids: CASRDLAYEQYF. The CDR3 DNA sequence: TGTGCCAGCAGGGACCTAGCCTACGAGCAGTACTTC.

Comments on this clonotype: This clone may be a read error of a much larger clone one base away. V usage is TRBV9 and J usage is TRBJ2-5; 10 positions match TRBD1. V trimming: 4 bases; J trimming: 7 bases; junction bases outside the gene matches: 7. CDR1 and CDR2 (germline): SGDLS, YYNGEE. This CDR3 spans 14 amino acids. The CDR3 coding sequence is TGTGCCAGCAGCACCAGGACAGGGGGAGGGACCCAGTACTTC. Translating it yields CASSTRTGGGTQYF.

In its sample, this clonotype was seen a few times. V and J are TRBV7-9 and TRBJ2-7, with 9 bases lining up with TRBD2. CDR1 is SEHNR, CDR2 FQNEAQ, per germline (reference sequence). CDR3 size: 16 residues. The V gene end was trimmed by 4 bases and the J gene end by 3 bases; junction bases not matched to a gene: 10. In DNA, the CDR3 is TGTGCCAGCAGCTCCCCCATAGCGGGAGTGGGCTACGAGCAGTACTTC. Protein: CASSSPIAGVGYEQYF.

V is TRBV20-1 and J is TRBJ2-7, with 11 bases lining up with TRBD2. The CDR3 length is 13 residues. J gave up 7 bases and V 6 bases, and 8 bases lay outside the gene matches. Germline CDR1 is DFQATT and CDR2 is SNEGSKA (reference sequence). CDR3 protein: CSATGLAVMEQYF. The CDR3 DNA reads TGCAGTGCCACGGGACTAGCGGTTATGGAGCAGTACTTC.